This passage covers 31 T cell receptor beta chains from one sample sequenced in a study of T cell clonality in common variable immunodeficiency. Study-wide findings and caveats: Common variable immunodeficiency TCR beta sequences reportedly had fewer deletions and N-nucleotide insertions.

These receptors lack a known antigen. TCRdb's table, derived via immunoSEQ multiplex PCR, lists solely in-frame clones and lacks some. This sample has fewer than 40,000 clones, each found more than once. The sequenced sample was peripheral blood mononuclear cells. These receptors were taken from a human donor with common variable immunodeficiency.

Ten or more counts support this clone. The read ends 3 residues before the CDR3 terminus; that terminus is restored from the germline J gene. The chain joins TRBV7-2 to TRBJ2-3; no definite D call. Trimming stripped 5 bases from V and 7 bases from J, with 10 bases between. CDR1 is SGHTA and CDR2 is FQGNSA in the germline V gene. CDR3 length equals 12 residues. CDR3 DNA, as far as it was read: TGTGCCAGCAGCACCCTCTACTATACG. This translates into CASSTLYYT. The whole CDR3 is CASSTLYYTQYF.

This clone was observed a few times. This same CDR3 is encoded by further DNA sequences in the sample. Incomplete CDR3 DNA: TGTGCCAGCAGCTCGAGCGGGACTCTTGTA. This translates into CASSSSGTLV. The whole CDR3 sequence reads CASSSSGTLVAFF. The V call is TRBV7-9, the J call TRBJ1-1; tentative D call: TRBD1 (5 bases). The read ends 3 residues shy of where the CDR3 ends; the end is completed using the germline J gene. CDR1 and CDR2 (germline): SEHNR, FQNEAQ (reference sequence). This CDR3 spans 13 amino acids. Complete variable domain (other parts from reference TRBV7-9 and TRBJ1-1): DTGVSQNPRHKITKRGQNVTFRCDPISEHNRLYWYRQTLGQGPEFLTYFQNEAQLEKSRLLSDRFSAERPKGSFSTLEIQRTEQGDSAMYLCASSSSGTLVAFFGQGTRLTVV.

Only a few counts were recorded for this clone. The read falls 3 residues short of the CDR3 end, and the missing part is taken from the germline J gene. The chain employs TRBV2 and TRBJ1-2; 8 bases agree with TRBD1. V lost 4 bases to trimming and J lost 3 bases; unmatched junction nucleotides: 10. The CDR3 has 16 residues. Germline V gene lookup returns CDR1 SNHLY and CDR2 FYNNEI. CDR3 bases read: TGTGCCAGCAGTGTCACAGGGGGGCGCGTGGACTATGGC. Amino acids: CASSVTGGRVDYG. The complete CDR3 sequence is CASSVTGGRVDYGYTF.

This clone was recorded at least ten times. The part of the CDR3 DNA that was read is TGTGCCAGCAGTGTTCCGACAGAAGTCCACAATCAGCCC. It specifies CASSVPTEVHNQP. The CDR3 reads in full as CASSVPTEVHNQPQHF. This rearrangement joins TRBV6-2 or TRBV6-3 to TRBJ1-5, with D tentatively TRBD1 (5 bases). The read stops 3 residues short of the end of the CDR3; the missing end is completed from the germline J gene. Germline CDR1 MNHEY, CDR2 SVGEGT. Trimming left V 5 bases short and J 3 bases short, with 17 bases between. The CDR3 has 16 residues.

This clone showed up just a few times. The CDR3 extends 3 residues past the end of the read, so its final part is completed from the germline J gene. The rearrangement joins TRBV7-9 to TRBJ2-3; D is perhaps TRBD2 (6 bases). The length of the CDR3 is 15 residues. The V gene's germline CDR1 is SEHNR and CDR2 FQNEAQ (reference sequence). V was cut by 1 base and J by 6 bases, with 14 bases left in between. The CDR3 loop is CASSLVSGRSDTQYF. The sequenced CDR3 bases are TGTGCCAGCAGCTTAGTATCGGGGAGGTCGGATACG.

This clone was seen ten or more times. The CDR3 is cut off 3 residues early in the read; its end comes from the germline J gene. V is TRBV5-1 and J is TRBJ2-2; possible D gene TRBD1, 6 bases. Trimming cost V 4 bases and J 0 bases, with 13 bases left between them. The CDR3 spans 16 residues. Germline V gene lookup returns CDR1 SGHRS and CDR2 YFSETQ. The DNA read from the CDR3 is TGCGCCAGCAGCCCCTCCCGGGACACGAACACCGGGGAG. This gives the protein CASSPSRDTNTGE. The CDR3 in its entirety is CASSPSRDTNTGELFF.

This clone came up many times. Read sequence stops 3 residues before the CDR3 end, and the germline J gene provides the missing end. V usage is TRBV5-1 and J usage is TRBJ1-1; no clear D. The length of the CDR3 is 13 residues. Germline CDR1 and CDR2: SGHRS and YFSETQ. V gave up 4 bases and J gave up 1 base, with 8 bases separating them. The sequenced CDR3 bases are TGCGCCAGCAGCCCGTCCCCGAACACTGAA. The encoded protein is CASSPSPNTE. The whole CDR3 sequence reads CASSPSPNTEAFF.

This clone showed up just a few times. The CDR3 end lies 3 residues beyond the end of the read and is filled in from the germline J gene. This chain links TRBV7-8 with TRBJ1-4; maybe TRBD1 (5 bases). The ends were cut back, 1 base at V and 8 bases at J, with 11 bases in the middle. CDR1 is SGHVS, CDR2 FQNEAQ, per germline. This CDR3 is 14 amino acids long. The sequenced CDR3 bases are TGTGCCAGCAGCTTAGTGTTGGGGCAAGAAAAA. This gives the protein CASSLVLGQEK. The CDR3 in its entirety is CASSLVLGQEKLFF.

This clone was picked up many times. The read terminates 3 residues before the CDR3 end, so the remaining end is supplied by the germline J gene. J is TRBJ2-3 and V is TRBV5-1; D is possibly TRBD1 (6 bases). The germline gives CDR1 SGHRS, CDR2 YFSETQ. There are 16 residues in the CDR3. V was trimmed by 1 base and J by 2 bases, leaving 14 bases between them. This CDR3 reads CASSLSGTKTTDTQYF. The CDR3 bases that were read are TGCGCCAGCAGCTTGTCCGGGACAAAGACCACAGATACG.

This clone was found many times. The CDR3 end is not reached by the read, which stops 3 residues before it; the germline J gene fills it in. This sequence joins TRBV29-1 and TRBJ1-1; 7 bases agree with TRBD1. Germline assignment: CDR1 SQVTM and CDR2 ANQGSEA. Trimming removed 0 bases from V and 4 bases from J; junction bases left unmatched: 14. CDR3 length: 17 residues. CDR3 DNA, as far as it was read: TGCAGCGTTGAAGATCTAATGGACATCCAGGGGGGCACTGAA. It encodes CSVEDLMDIQGGTE. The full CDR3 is CSVEDLMDIQGGTEAFF.

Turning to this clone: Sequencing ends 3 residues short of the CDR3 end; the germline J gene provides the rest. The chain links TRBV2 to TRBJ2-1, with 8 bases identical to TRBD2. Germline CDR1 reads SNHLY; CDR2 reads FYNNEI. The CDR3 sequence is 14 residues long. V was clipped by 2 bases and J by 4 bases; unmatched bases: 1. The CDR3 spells CASSETGGYNEQFF. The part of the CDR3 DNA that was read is TGTGCCAGCAGTGAAACGGGGGGGTACAATGAG. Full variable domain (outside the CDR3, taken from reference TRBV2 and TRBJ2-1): EPEVTQTPSHQVTQMGQEVILRCVPISNHLYFYWYRQILGQKVEFLVSFYNNEISEKSEIFDDQFSVERPDGSNFTLKIRSTKLEDSAMYFCASSETGGYNEQFFGPGTRLTVL.

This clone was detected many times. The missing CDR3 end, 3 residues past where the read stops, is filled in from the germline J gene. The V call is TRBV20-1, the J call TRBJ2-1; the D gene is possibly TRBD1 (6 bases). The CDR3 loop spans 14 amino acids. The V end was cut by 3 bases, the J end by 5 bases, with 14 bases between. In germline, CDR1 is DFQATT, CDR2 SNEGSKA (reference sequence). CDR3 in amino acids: CSARKQGYDNEQFF. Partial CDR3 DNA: TGCAGTGCTAGGAAGCAGGGGTACGACAATGAG.

The CDR3 DNA, read in part, is TGTGCCATCAGTGAGTCGAATAGCGGGGGGGCAAGGACCTACAATGAG. It yields the protein CAISESNSGGARTYNE. The full CDR3 reads CAISESNSGGARTYNEQFF. The gene calls are TRBV10-3 and TRBJ2-1; TRBD2 agrees at 11 bases. From the germline J gene comes the end of the CDR3, since the read stops 3 residues before it. The V segment lost 0 bases and the J segment 2 bases; nucleotides outside the gene matches: 9. Germline V gene lookup returns CDR1 ENHRY and CDR2 SYGVKD. The CDR3 runs 19 residues.

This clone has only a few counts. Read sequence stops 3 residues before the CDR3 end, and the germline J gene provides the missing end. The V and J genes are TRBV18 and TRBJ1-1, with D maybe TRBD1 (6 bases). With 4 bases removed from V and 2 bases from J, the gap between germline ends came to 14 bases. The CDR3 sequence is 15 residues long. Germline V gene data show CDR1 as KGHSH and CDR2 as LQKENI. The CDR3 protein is CASSRNAGDNTEAFF. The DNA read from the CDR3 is TGTGCCAGCTCACGTAACGCAGGGGATAACACTGAA.

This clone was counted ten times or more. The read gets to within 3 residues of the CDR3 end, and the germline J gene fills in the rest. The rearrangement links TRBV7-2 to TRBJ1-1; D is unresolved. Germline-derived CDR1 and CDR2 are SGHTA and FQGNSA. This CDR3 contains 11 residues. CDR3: CASSSVYEAFF. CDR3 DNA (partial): TGTGCCAGCAGCTCAGTGTACGAA.

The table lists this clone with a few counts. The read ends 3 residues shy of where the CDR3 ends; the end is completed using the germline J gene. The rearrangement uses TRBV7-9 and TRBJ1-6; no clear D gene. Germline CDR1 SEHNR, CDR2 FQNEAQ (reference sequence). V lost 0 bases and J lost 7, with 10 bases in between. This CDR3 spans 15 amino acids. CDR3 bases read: TGTGCCAGCAGCTTAGCGCCCTCGGGGAATTCACCC. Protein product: CASSLAPSGNSP. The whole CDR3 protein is CASSLAPSGNSPLHF.

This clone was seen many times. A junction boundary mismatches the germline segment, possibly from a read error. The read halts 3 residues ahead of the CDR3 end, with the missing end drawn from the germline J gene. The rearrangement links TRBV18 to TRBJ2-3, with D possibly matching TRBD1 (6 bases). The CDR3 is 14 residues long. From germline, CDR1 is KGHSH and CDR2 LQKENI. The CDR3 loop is CASSLTGDTYTQYF. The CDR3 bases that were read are TGTGCCAGCTCACTTACCGGGGACACATATACG.

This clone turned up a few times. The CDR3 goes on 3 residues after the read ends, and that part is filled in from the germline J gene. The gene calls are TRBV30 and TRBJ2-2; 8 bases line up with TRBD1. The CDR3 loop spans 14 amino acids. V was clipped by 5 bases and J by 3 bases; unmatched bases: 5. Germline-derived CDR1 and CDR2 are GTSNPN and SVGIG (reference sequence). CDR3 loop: CAWEPTGDTGELFF. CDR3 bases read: TGTGCCTGGGAGCCGACAGGGGACACCGGGGAG. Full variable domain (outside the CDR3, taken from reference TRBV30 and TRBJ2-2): SQTIHQWPATLVQPVGSPLSLECTVEGTSNPNLYWYRQAAGRGLQLLFYSVGIGQISSEVPQNLSASRPQDRQFILSSKKLLLSDSGFYLCAWEPTGDTGELFFGEGSRLTVL.

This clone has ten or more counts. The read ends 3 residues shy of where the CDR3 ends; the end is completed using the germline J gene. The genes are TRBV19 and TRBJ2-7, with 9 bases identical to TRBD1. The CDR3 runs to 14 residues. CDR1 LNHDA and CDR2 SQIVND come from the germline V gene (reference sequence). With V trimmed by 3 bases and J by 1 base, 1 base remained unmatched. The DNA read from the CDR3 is TGTGCCAGTAGTATCGACAGGGGGTCCTACGAG. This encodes CASSIDRGSYE. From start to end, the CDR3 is CASSIDRGSYEQYF.

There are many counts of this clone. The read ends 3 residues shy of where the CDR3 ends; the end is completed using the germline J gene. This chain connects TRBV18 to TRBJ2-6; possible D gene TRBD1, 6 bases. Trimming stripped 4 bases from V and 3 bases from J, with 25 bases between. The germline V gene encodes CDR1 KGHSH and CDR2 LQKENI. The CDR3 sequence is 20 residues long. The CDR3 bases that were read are TGTGCCAGCTCACAGTCGGTTTTGAGCCAGGGGATTATTGGGGCCAACGTC. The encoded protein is CASSQSVLSQGIIGANV. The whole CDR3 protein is CASSQSVLSQGIIGANVLTF.

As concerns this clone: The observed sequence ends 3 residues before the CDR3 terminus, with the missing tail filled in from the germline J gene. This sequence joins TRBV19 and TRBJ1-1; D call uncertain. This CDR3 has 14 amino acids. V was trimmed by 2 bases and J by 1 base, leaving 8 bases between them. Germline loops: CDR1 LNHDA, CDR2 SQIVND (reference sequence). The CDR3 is CASSIRPGNTEAFF. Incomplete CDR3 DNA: TGTGCCAGTAGTATAAGGCCAGGGAACACTGAA.

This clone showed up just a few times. The CDR3 is CASSTTKGFYYNEQFF. CDR3 bases read: TGTGCCAGCAGCACCACCAAGGGCTTCTATTACAATGAG. This sequence joins TRBV6-2 or TRBV6-3 and TRBJ2-1; D is undetermined. The read terminates 3 residues ahead of where the CDR3 ends, so the germline J gene completes it. The V gene's germline CDR1 is MNHEY and CDR2 SVGEGT. V lost 6 bases and J lost 4, with 19 bases in between. The CDR3 runs to 16 residues.

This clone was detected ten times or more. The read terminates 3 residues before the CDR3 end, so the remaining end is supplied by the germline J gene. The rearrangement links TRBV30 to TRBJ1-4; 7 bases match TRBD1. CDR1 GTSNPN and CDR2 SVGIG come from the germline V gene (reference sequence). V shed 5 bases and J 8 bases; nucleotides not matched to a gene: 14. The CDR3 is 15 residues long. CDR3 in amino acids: CAWRKTGESNEKLFF. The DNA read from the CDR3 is TGTGCCTGGCGTAAAACAGGGGAAAGTAACGAAAAA.

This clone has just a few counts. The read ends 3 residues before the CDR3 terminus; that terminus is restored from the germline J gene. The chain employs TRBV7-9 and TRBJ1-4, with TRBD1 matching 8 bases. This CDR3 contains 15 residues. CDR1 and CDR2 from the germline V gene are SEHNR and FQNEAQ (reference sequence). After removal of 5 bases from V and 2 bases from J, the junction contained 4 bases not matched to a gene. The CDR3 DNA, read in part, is TGTGCCAGCAGCCCACAGGGGGTTACTAATGAAAAA. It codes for CASSPQGVTNEK. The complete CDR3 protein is CASSPQGVTNEKLFF.

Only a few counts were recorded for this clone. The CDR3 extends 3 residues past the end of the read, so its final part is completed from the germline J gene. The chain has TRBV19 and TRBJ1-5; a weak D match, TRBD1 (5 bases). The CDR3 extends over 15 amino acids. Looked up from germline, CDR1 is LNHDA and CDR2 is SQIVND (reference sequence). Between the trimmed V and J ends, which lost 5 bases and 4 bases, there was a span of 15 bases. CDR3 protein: CASSQPPGGNQPQHF. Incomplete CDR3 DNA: TGTGCCAGTAGTCAACCCCCCGGGGGTAATCAGCCC.

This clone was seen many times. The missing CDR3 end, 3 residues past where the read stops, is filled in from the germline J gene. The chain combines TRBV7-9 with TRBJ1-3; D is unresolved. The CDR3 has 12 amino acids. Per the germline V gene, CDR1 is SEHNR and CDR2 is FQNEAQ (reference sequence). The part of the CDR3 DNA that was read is TGTGCCAGCAGCTTAGAAGAGGGCCCC. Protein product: CASSLEEGP. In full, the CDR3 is CASSLEEGPIYF. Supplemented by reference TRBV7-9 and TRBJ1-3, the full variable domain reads DTGVSQNPRHKITKRGQNVTFRCDPISEHNRLYWYRQTLGQGPEFLTYFQNEAQLEKSRLLSDRFSAERPKGSFSTLEIQRTEQGDSAMYLCASSLEEGPIYFGEGSWLTVV.

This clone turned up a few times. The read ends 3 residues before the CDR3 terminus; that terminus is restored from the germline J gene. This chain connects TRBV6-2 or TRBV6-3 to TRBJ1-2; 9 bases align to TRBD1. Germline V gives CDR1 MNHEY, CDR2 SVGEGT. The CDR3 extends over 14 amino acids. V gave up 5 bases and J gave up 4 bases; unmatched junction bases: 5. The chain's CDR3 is CASSRTTGGYGYTF. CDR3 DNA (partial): TGTGCCAGCAGTCGGACGACAGGGGGCTATGGC.

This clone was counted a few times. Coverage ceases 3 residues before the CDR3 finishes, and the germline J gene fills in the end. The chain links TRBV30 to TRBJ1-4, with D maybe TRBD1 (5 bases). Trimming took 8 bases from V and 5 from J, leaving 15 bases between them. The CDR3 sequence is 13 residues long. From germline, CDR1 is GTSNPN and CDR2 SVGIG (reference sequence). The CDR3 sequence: CAGSGLKNEKLFF. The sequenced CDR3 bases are TGTGCCGGGTCGGGACTGAAGAATGAAAAA.

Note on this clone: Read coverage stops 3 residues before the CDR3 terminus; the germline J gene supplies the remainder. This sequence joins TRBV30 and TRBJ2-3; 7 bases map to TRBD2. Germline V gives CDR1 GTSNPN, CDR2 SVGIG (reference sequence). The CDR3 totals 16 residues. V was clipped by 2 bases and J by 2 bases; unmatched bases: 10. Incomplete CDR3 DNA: TGTGCCTGGAGTCAACTCGGGGGGTCCTCCACAGATACG. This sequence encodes CAWSQLGGSSTDT. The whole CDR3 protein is CAWSQLGGSSTDTQYF.

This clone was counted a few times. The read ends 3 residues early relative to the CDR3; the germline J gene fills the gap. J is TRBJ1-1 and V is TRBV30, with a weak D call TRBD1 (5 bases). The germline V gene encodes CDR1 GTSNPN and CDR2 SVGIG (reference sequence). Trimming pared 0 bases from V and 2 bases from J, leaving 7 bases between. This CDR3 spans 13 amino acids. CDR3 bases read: TGTGCCTGGAGTGTGGGACTTAACACTGAA. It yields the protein CAWSVGLNTE. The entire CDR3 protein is CAWSVGLNTEAFF.

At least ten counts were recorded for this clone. CDR3 DNA, as far as it was read: TGTGCCAGCAGCTTAGCGGGGGTCACTGAA. Protein: CASSLAGVTE. The whole CDR3 protein reads CASSLAGVTEAFF. The chain recombines TRBV5-4 with TRBJ1-1, with TRBD1 as a possible D gene (5 bases). The CDR3 is cut off 3 residues early in the read; its end comes from the germline J gene. Trimming pared 2 bases from V and 4 bases from J, leaving 9 bases between. This CDR3 region has 13 residues. Germline CDR1 reads SGHNT; CDR2 reads YYREEE (reference sequence).